The rows below give T cell receptor beta chains drawn from one sample of a study of OX40 agonist ivuxolimab in advanced cancers. The assay was immunoSEQ multiplex PCR, and TCRdb's table has in-frame clones only and misses some. Of about 62,000 clones in the sample, 85% were seen once. The source was CD4+ or CD8+ T cells sorted from blood, collected in a trial of the OX40 agonist ivuxolimab. The receptors derive from an adult with an advanced solid tumor such as melanoma, head and neck, liver or kidney cancer. Each CDR3 is given with its conserved first and last residue. Fields, in order: V gene, CDR3 protein.

v_gene: TRBV6-5; CDR3aa: CASSYTQGRNTIYF
v_gene: TRBV6-1; CDR3aa: CASSPTDSNQPQHF
v_gene: TRBV2; CDR3aa: CASSTHGQGGNEQFF
v_gene: TRBV29-1; CDR3aa: CSVVGGAGATGELFF
v_gene: TRBV10-3; CDR3aa: CAISEPSLETQYF
v_gene: TRBV18; CDR3aa: CASSPPGTSGEQFF
v_gene: TRBV28; CDR3aa: CASTLDGREETQYF
v_gene: TRBV7-3; CDR3aa: CASSLRLADYNEQFF
v_gene: TRBV9; CDR3aa: CASSVSGSAADTQYF
v_gene: TRBV5-7; CDR3aa: CASSWDRSNYEQYF
v_gene: TRBV28; CDR3aa: CASSQPQREQYF
v_gene: TRBV27; CDR3aa: CASSLVVGQEQFF
v_gene: TRBV14; CDR3aa: CASSPSTGGYYEQYF
v_gene: TRBV5-1; CDR3aa: CASTTTPATNEKLFF
v_gene: TRBV2; CDR3aa: CASLRGLSSYEQYF
v_gene: TRBV5-8; CDR3aa: CASSRAGGFWYF
v_gene: TRBV18; CDR3aa: CASSPGQGGVAFF
v_gene: TRBV7-9; CDR3aa: CASSTGGVSGTQYF
v_gene: TRBV2; CDR3aa: CASSAGSYGYTF
v_gene: TRBV7-9; CDR3aa: CASSYLTGQGYGYTF
v_gene: TRBV18; CDR3aa: CASSPAGQSSYEQYF
v_gene: TRBV2; CDR3aa: CASKASFGPEAFF
v_gene: TRBV11-2; CDR3aa: CASSPSGGAYNEQFF
v_gene: TRBV5-4; CDR3aa: CASSLSSAKNIQYF
v_gene: TRBV7-8; CDR3aa: CASSSALGNLGYTF
v_gene: TRBV13; CDR3aa: CASSKPPDTGELFF
v_gene: TRBV4-2; CDR3aa: CASSQGGEQLMGYTF
v_gene: TRBV5-1; CDR3aa: CASSLVLAGGSSSYEQYF
v_gene: TRBV7-3; CDR3aa: CASSSGPTSQYEQYF
v_gene: TRBV5-1; CDR3aa: CASRPGQGTDTQYF
v_gene: TRBV20-1; CDR3aa: CSARRSPLHF
v_gene: TRBV29-1; CDR3aa: CSVDRGPTGELFF
v_gene: TRBV29-1; CDR3aa: CSVVTDNYGYTF